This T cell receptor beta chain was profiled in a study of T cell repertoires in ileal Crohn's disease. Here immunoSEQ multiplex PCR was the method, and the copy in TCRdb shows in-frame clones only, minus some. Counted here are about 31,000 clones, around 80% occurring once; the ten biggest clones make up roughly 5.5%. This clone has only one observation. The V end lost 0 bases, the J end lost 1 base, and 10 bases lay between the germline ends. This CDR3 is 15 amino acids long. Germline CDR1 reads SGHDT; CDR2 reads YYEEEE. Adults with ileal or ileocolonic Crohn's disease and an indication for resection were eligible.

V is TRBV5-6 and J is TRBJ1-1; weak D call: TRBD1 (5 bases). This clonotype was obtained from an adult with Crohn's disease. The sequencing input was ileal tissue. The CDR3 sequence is CASSLAGGTNTEAFF. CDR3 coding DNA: TGTGCCAGCAGCTTGGCCGGAGGGACGAACACTGAAGCTTTCTTT.